This TCR beta chain was documented in a study of OX40 agonist ivuxolimab in advanced cancers. Whole-study findings and limits: Relative to CD4+, CD8+ T cells held more expanded clones on average.

Sequencing used immunoSEQ multiplex PCR; TCRdb keeps in-frame clones, though not all of them. The table has more than 45,000 clones, roughly 93% seen once. To note about this clone: As yet, its antigen is unknown.

The TCR comes from an adult with an advanced solid tumor such as melanoma, head and neck, liver or kidney cancer. This specimen was CD4+ or CD8+ T cells sorted from blood, taken in a trial of the OX40 agonist ivuxolimab.

In DNA form, the CDR3 reads TGTGCCAGCACAGGGGGCCTCTACAATGAGCAGTTCTTC. Amino acids: CASTGGLYNEQFF. The V call is TRBV27, the J call TRBJ2-1; TRBD1 matches 8 bases. Germline V gene sequence: CDR1 MNHEY, CDR2 SMNVEV (reference sequence). V was clipped by 7 bases and J by 3 bases; unmatched bases: 2. The CDR3 contains 13 residues.